The clone carrying this TCR beta chain counts as medium-sized. This beta chain is an unintended read in a library built for alpha chains; its size means little. This entry is derived from a study of spatial heterogeneity in lung cancer. Across the study: Each time, sequencing found more beta-chain sequences than alpha-chain sequences.

V dropped 0 bases and J dropped 1 base, with 10 bases sitting between them. This CDR3 has 15 amino acids. Germline loops: CDR1 SGHNT, CDR2 YYREEE (reference sequence). Time point given: sample taken at primary tumor resection. Tumor, nontumor lung or frozen PBMC supplied whole RNA that was sequenced unsorted. The donor group consisted of over 60 patients who had untreated, early-stage non-small cell lung cancer. Unique molecular identifiers, one per molecule, were present on every TCR cDNA molecule. TCRdb called the 5' RACE reads again in MiXCR, with one record for every CDR3 protein. The data hold under 8,000 distinct CDR3 sequences, with around 3.7% observed a single time.

This clonotype originated in a female donor with early-stage non-small cell lung cancer. V gene TRBV5-4 combines with J gene TRBJ1-1; no definite D call. Here the sequenced sample was normal lung tissue next to the tumor, taken at surgery. This chain's CDR3 is CASSLVGEGNTEAFF. DNA for the CDR3: TGTGCCAGCAGCTTGGTCGGGGAGGGGAACACTGAAGCTTTCTTT.